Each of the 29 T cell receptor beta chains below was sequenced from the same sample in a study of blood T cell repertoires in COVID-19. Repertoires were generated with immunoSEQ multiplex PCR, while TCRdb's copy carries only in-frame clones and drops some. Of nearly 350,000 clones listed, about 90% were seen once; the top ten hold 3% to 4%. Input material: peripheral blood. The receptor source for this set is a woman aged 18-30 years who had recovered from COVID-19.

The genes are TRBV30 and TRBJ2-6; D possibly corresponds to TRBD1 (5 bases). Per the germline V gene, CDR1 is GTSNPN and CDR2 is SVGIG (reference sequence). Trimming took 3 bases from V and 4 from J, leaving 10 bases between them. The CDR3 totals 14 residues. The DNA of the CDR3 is TGTGCCTGGAGCCAGGGTTCGGGGGCCAACGTCCTGACTTTC. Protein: CAWSQGSGANVLTF.

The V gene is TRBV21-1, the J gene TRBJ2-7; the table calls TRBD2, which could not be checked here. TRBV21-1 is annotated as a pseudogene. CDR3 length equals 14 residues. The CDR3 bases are TGTGCCAGCAGCAAAGGCCGCGGAGGCTACGAGCAGTACGTC. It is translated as CASSKGRGGYEQYV.

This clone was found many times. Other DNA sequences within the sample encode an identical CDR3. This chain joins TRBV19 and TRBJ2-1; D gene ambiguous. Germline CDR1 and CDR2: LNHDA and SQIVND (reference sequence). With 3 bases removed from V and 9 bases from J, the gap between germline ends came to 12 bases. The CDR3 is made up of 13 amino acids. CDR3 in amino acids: CASSIGPAGEQFF. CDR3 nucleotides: TGTGCCAGTAGTATCGGTCCTGCCGGTGAGCAGTTCTTC.

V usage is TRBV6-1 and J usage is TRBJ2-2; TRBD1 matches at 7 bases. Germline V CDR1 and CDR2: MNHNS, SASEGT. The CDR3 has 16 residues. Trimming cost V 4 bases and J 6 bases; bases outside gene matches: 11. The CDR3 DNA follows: TGTGCCAGCAGTGGTTGGACAGGTCTGGCTTCCGGGGAGCTGTTTTTT. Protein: CASSGWTGLASGELFF.

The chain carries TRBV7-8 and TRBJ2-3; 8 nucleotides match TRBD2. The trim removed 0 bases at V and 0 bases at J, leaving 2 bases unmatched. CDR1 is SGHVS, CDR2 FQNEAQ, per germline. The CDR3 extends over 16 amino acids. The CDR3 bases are TGTGCCAGCAGCTTAGCTTTAGCGGGGAGCACAGATACGCAGTATTTT. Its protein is CASSLALAGSTDTQYF.

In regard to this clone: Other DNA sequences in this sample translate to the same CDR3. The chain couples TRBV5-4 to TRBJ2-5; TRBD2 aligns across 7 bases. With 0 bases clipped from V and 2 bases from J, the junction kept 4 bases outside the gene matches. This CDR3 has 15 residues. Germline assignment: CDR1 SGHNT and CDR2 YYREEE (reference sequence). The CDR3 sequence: CASSLGLADQETQYF. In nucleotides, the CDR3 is TGTGCCAGCAGCTTGGGACTAGCAGATCAAGAGACCCAGTACTTC.

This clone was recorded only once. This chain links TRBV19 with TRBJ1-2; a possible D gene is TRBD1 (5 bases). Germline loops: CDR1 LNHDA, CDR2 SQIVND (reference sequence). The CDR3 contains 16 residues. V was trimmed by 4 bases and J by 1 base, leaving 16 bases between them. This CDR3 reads CASSTPRQNINYGYTF. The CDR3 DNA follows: TGTGCCAGTAGTACCCCAAGACAGAATATTAACTATGGCTACACCTTC.

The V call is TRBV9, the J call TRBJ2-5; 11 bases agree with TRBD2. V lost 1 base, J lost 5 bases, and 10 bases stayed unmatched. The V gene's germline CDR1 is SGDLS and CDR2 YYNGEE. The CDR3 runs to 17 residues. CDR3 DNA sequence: TGTGCCAGCAGCGTAACGGGTAGCGGGAGGGCCTGGGAGACCCAGTACTTC. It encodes CASSVTGSGRAWETQYF.

In DNA form, the CDR3 reads TGTGCCAGCAGTAACAGGGGCACTGAAGCTTTCTTT. Translation: CASSNRGTEAFF. V usage is TRBV2 and J usage is TRBJ1-1, with 7 positions matching TRBD1. J lost 4 bases, V lost 5 bases, and 1 base had no gene match. Germline lookup yields CDR1 SNHLY and CDR2 FYNNEI. The CDR3 loop spans 12 amino acids.

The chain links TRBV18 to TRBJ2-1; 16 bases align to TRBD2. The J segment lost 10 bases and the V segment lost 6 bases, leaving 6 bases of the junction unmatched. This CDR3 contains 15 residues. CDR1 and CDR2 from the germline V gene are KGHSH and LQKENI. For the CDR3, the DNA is TGTGCCAGCTCGGGACTAGCGGGAGGGGTGCAGGAGCAGTTCTTC. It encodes CASSGLAGGVQEQFF.

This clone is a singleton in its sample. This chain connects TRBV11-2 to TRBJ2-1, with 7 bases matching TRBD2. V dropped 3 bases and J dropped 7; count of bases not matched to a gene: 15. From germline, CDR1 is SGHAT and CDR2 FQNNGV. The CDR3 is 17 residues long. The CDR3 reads CASSFLSDLHGGNEQFF. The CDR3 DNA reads TGTGCCAGCAGCTTTCTTTCGGACCTTCACGGGGGGAATGAGCAGTTCTTC.

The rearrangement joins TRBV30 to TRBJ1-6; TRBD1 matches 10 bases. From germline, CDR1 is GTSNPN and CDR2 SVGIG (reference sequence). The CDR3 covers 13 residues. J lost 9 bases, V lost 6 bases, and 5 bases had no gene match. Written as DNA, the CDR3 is TGTGCCTGTGGGACAGGGGCGAGTTCACCCCTCCACTTT. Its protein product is CACGTGASSPLHF. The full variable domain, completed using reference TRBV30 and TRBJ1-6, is SQTIHQWPATLVQPVGSPLSLECTVEGTSNPNLYWYRQAAGRGLQLLFYSVGIGQISSEVPQNLSASRPQDRQFILSSKKLLLSDSGFYLCACGTGASSPLHFGNGTRLTVT.

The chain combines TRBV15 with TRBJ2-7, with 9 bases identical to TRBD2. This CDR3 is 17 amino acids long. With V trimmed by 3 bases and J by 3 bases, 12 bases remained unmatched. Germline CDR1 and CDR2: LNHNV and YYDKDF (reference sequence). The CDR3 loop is CATSRFPRTSEYYEQYV. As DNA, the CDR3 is TGTGCCACCAGCAGGTTTCCGAGGACTAGCGAATACTACGAGCAGTACGTC.

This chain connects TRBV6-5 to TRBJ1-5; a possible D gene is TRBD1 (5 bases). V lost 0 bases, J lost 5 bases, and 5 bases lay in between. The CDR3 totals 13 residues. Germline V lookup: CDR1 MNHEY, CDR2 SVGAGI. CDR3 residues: CASSYSGHQPQHF. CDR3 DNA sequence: TGTGCCAGCAGTTACTCGGGGCATCAGCCCCAGCATTTT.

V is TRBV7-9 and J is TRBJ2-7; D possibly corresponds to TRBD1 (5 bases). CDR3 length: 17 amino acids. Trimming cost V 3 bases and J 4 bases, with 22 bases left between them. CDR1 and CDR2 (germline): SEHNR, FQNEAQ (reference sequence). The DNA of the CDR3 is TGTGCCAGCAGCTTGGTACCAGGGCTCTCTCCCTTGTACGAGCAGTACGTC. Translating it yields CASSLVPGLSPLYEQYV.

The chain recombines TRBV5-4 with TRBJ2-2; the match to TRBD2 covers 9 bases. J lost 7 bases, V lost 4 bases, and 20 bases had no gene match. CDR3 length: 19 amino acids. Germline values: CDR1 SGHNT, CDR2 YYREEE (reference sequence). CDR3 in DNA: TGTGCCAGCAGCGTGGAGGGGTGGGACGCCCGACTAGCGGTCGGGGAGCTGTTTTTT. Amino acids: CASSVEGWDARLAVGELFF.

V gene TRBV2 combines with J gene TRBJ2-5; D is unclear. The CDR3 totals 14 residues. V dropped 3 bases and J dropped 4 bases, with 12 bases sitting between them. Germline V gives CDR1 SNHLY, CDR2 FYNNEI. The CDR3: CASSDSPAGETQYF. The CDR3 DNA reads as TGTGCCAGCAGTGATTCTCCGGCAGGAGAGACCCAGTACTTC.

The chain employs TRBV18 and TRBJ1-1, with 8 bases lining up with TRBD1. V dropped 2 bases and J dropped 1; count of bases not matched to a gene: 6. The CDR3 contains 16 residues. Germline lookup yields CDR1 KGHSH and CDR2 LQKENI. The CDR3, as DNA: TGTGCCAGCTCACCATACAGGGGGGGGTCGAACACTGAAGCTTTCTTT. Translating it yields CASSPYRGGSNTEAFF.

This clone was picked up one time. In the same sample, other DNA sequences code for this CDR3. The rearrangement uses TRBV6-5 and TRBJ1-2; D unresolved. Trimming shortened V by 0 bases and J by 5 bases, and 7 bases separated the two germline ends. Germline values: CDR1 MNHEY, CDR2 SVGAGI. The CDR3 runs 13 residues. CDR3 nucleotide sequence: TGTGCCAGCAGTTACTCCCGGGGTTATGGCTACACCTTC. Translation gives CASSYSRGYGYTF.

The CDR3 protein is CASSPVGGRLSTEAFF. The CDR3 nucleotides read TGTGCCAGCTCACCTGTTGGTGGGAGGTTGAGCACTGAAGCTTTCTTT. The rearrangement links TRBV18 to TRBJ1-1; no reliable D call. CDR3 size: 16 residues. From germline, CDR1 is KGHSH and CDR2 LQKENI. V was cut by 3 bases and J by 4 bases, with 18 bases left in between.

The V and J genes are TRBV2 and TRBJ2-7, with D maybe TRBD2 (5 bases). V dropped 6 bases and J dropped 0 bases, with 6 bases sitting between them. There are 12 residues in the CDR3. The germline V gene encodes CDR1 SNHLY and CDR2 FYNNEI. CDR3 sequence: CASREDSYEQYV. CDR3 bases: TGTGCCAGCAGGGAGGACTCCTACGAGCAGTACGTC.

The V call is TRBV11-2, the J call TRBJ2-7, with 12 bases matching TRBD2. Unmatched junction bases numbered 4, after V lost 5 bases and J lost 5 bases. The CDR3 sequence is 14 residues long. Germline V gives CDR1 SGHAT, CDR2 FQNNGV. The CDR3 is CASSLGLAGHEQYV. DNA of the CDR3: TGTGCCAGCAGCCTCGGACTAGCGGGGCACGAGCAGTACGTC.

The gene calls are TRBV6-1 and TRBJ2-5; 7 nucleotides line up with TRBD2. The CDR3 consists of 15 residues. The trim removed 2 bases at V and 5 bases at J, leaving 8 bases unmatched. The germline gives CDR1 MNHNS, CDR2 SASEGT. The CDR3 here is CASSEWGLSLETQYF. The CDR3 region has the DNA TGTGCCAGCAGTGAATGGGGACTATCCCTGGAGACCCAGTACTTC.

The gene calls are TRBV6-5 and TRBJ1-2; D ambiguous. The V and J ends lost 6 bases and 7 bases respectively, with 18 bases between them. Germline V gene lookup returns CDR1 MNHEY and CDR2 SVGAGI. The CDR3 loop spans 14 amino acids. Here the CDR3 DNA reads TGTGCCAGCAGCATCGAGAGAGACATCGGTGGCTACACCTTC. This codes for CASSIERDIGGYTF.

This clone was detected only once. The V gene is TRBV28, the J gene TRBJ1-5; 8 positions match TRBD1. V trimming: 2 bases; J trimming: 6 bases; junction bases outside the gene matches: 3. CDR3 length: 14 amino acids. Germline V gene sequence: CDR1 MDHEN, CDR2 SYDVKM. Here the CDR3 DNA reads TGTGCCAGCAGTTTAGGGGGACAGGTTCAGCCCCAGCATTTT. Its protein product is CASSLGGQVQPQHF.

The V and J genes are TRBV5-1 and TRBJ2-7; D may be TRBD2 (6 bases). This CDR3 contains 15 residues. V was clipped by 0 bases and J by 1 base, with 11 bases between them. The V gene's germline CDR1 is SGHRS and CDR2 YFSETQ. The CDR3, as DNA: TGCGCCAGCAGCTTGGGGCGGGACGGATCCTACGAGCAGTACGTC. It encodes CASSLGRDGSYEQYV.

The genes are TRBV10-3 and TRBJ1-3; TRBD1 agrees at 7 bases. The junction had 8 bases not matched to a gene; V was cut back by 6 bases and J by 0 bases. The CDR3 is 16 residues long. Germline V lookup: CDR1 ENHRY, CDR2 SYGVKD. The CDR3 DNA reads TGTGCCATCAGCACGGACAGGACCTACTCTGGAAACACCATATATTTT. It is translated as CAISTDRTYSGNTIYF.

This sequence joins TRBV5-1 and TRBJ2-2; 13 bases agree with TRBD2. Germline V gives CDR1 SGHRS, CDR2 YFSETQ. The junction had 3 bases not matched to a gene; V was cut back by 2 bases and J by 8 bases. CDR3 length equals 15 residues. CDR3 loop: CASSFGTSGIGELFF. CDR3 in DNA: TGCGCCAGCAGCTTCGGGACTAGCGGGATAGGGGAGCTGTTTTTT.

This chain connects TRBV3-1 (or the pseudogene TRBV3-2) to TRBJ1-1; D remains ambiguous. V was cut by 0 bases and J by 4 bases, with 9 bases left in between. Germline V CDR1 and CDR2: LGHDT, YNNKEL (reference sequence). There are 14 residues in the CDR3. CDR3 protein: CASSQDTPGTEAFF. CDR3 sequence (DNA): TGTGCCAGCAGCCAAGATACCCCAGGCACTGAAGCTTTCTTT.